The clone carrying this T cell receptor beta chain was observed a single time. This specimen comes from a study of T cell responses to AZD1222 COVID-19 vaccine. This CDR3 region has 12 residues. The germline V gene encodes CDR1 SGHNT and CDR2 YENEEA. V was clipped by 5 bases and J by 7 bases; unmatched bases: 2. Some clones are missing from TCRdb's copy, which holds only in-frame ones; the method was immunoSEQ multiplex PCR. Found here are around 120,000 clones, about 89% of them singletons; the top ten hold around 7.1%. This specimen consisted of peripheral blood, obtained 28 days after the second AZD1222 dose. The sequence was obtained from an adult who received the AZD1222 COVID-19 vaccine. This sequence joins TRBV11-3 and TRBJ1-2; 9 positions match TRBD1. Here the CDR3 DNA reads TGTGCCAGCAGCCGGGACAGGGCTGGCTACACCTTC. Residues: CASSRDRAGYTF.